These 22 T cell receptor beta chains originate from one sample sequenced in a study of tumor-infiltrating lymphocytes in primary liver carcinoma. Researchers drew blood RNA from unsorted whole blood and extracted germline DNA as well. Total RNA amounting to around 530 ng was the source from which TCR beta cDNA was made with a constant-region primer. Nested multiplex PCR, run for three rounds with slightly modified ARM-PCR, yielded TCR beta libraries. Amplification in the first two PCR rounds was performed using TRBV1-TRBV30 forward primers and a C-beta reverse primer for 10 cycles each. TCRdb reprocessed the multiplex PCR reads via MiXCR and lists one record per CDR3 protein. The sample has some 190,000 distinct CDR3 sequences; 60% are singletons. Sequenced material: peripheral blood. All receptors come from a man in his forties with primary liver carcinoma and hepatitis B virus infection.

The chain is built from TRBV30 and TRBJ1-3; D is perhaps TRBD1 (6 bases). Between the trimmed V and J ends, which lost 4 bases and 1 base, there was a span of 17 bases. Per germline, CDR1 GTSNPN and CDR2 SVGIG (reference sequence). This CDR3 has 16 residues. Here the CDR3 DNA reads TGTGCCTGGAAATCTATGACAGGCAATTCTGGAAACACCATATATTTT. Translating it yields CAWKSMTGNSGNTIYF.

Concerning this clonotype: It may be a read error: a sequence one base away is much more abundant. J is TRBJ1-2 and V is TRBV11-2, with D possibly matching TRBD1 (6 bases). CDR3 length equals 16 residues. In germline, CDR1 is SGHAT, CDR2 FQNNGV. As DNA, the CDR3 is TGTGCCAGCAGCCATATCAGGCGGGGGGCTAAGTATGGCTACACCTTC. Its translation: CASSHIRRGAKYGYTF.

A single count supports this clonotype. The chain uses TRBV11-2 and TRBJ2-5; D remains unclear. In germline, CDR1 is SGHAT, CDR2 FQNNGV. Between the trimmed V and J ends, which lost 4 bases and 7 bases, there was a span of 13 bases. The CDR3 is 13 amino acids. CDR3 amino acids: CASSSASSGTQYF. As DNA, the CDR3 is TGTGCCAGCAGCTCCGCTTCGTCTGGGACCCAGTACTTC. The full variable domain, in which reference TRBV11-2 and TRBJ2-5 provide the parts outside the CDR3, is EAGVAQSPRYKIIEKRQSVAFWCNPISGHATLYWYQQILGQGPKLLIQFQNNGVVDDSQLPKDRFSAERLKGVDSTLKIQPAKLEDSAVYLCASSSASSGTQYFGPGTRLLVL.

This clonotype was seen a few times. The chain couples TRBV28 to TRBJ1-2; no clear D gene. V lost 7 bases to trimming and J lost 4 bases, with 10 bases between them. In germline, CDR1 is MDHEN, CDR2 SYDVKM. This CDR3 spans 12 amino acids. The CDR3 DNA follows: TGTGCCAGCACTGTACGTGGCTATGGCTACACCTTC. This encodes CASTVRGYGYTF.

V and J are TRBV11-2 and TRBJ2-1; maybe TRBD2 (6 bases). CDR1 is SGHAT, CDR2 FQNNGV, per germline. The CDR3 contains 15 residues. The V gene lost 1 base and the J gene lost 9 bases, with 16 bases spanning the gap. The CDR3 here is CASSLVGSGAGEQFF. The CDR3 coding sequence is TGTGCCAGCAGCTTAGTCGGGTCGGGAGCGGGTGAGCAGTTCTTC.

The chain has TRBV6-5 and TRBJ2-2, with D uncertain. The CDR3 runs 16 residues. Germline V gene lookup returns CDR1 MNHEY and CDR2 SVGAGI. V was trimmed by 8 bases and J by 7 bases, leaving 23 bases between them. This CDR3 is CASGAPDEGLNGELFF. In DNA form, the CDR3 reads TGTGCCAGCGGTGCCCCGGACGAAGGGTTGAACGGGGAGCTGTTTTTT.

This clonotype was recorded only once. At one boundary the junction diverges from the germline segment, which might be a read error. This chain uses TRBV7-8 with TRBJ2-5; D remains ambiguous. The CDR3 has 15 amino acids. In germline, CDR1 is SGHVS, CDR2 FQNEAQ. The CDR3 region has the DNA TGTGCCAGCAGCTTAGTCTCCGAGGAAAGAGAGACCAAGTACTTC. This sequence encodes CASSLVSEERETKYF.

Concerning this clonotype: Germline is not matched at one junction end, which may reflect a read error. The chain couples TRBV11-1 to TRBJ2-5, with 7 bases identical to TRBD1. This CDR3 region has 15 residues. Germline CDR1 reads SGHAT; CDR2 reads FQDESV (reference sequence). The CDR3 is CTSSLQGGPQETQNF. For the CDR3, the DNA is TGTACCAGCAGTCTACAAGGGGGCCCTCAAGAGACCCAGAACTTC.

This chain uses TRBV12-3 or TRBV12-4 with TRBJ2-5; no clear D. Trimming pared 5 bases from V and 5 bases from J, leaving 9 bases between. CDR3 size: 12 residues. The CDR3 DNA reads as TGTGCCAGCAGTACCCCCAGGGAGACCCAGTACTTC. The encoded protein is CASSTPRETQYF.

In this sample, this clonotype turned up a few times. Given a much more abundant clone one base away, this may be a read error. The V and J genes are TRBV11-2 and TRBJ2-1; possible D gene TRBD2, 6 bases. This CDR3 is 18 amino acids long. The V end lost 5 bases, the J end lost 4 bases, and 24 bases lay between the germline ends. From germline, CDR1 is SGHAT and CDR2 FQNNGV. The CDR3 here is CASSPPPHAGRRYNEQFF. The CDR3 coding sequence is TGTGCCAGCAGCCCACCGCCGCACGCGGGAAGAAGATACAATGAGCAGTTCTTC.

The chain couples TRBV29-1 to TRBJ2-1; D not certain. This CDR3 is built from 14 residues. Between the trimmed V and J ends, which lost 3 bases and 0 bases, there was a span of 9 bases. From germline, CDR1 is SQVTM and CDR2 ANQGSEA. CDR3 sequence reads: CSVENLSSYNEQFF. The DNA for the CDR3 is TGCAGCGTTGAGAACTTAAGCTCCTACAATGAGCAGTTCTTC.

Comments on this clonotype: This is likely a read error, given that the CDR3 carries no conserved phenylalanine or tryptophan at its end. The CDR3 coding sequence is TGTGCCAGCAGTACCCCCGACACCGTGGAGCTGTTTTCT. Translation: CASSTPDTVELFS. The gene calls are TRBV6-5 and TRBJ2-2; the D is unclear. Germline V gene sequence: CDR1 MNHEY, CDR2 SVGAGI. The CDR3 sequence is 13 residues long.

This clonotype has a handful of counts. With a much larger clone just one base away, this may be a read error. Here the CDR3 DNA reads TGTGCCAGCAACCCCATCTACCAAGGGGACCGGGGGCTGTTTTTT. It encodes CASNPIYQGDRGLFF. The rearrangement joins TRBV11-2 to TRBJ2-2; D could derive from TRBD1 or TRBD2 (5 bases each). CDR3 size: 15 residues. The V gene lost 7 bases and the J gene lost 13 bases, with 25 bases spanning the gap. CDR1 and CDR2 from the germline V gene are SGHAT and FQNNGV.

The chain combines TRBV5-1 with TRBJ2-6; D is possibly TRBD1 or TRBD2 (5 bases each). CDR3 size: 16 residues. Germline V CDR1 and CDR2: SGHRS, YFSETQ. V was trimmed by 4 bases and J by 0 bases, leaving 11 bases between them. CDR3 nucleotides: TGCGCCAGCAGCGGGGGATCGAGCTCTGGGGCCAACGTCCTGACTTTC. Translated, it gives CASSGGSSSGANVLTF.

The CDR3 DNA follows: TGTGCCTGTAGTCCCCAACTGGGTAGCGGGTTGCCCATTTCCCCAGATACGCAGTATTTT. This translates into CACSPQLGSGLPISPDTQYF. J is TRBJ2-3 and V is TRBV30; the match to TRBD2 covers 7 bases. Germline V gene sequence: CDR1 GTSNPN, CDR2 SVGIG (reference sequence). The CDR3 has 20 residues. Germline trimming cut 6 bases from V and 4 bases from J; bases unmatched to any gene: 28.

About this clonotype itself: A read error may explain this, as a much larger clone is one base away. CDR3 nucleotides: TGTGCCAGCAACTTAGGTACGGACTACGAGCAGTACTTC. It codes for CASNLGTDYEQYF. The gene calls are TRBV11-3 and TRBJ2-7; D ambiguous. The CDR3 runs 13 residues. Germline V lookup: CDR1 SGHNT, CDR2 YENEEA.

There are a few counts of this clonotype. The chain's CDR3 is CASSHPGQGSPLHF. CDR3 DNA sequence: TGCGCCAGCAGCCATCCGGGACAGGGATCCCCCCTCCACTTT. The J gene is TRBJ1-6, the V gene TRBV4-1; 9 nucleotides align to TRBD1. The CDR3 runs to 14 residues. Trimming took 3 bases from V and 13 from J; bases not matched to a gene: 7. Germline CDR1 reads MGHRA; CDR2 reads YSYEKL.

The rearrangement joins TRBV11-2 to TRBJ2-3; 7 bases are shared with TRBD2. From germline, CDR1 is SGHAT and CDR2 FQNNGV. V lost 5 bases to trimming and J lost 3 bases; unmatched junction nucleotides: 8. The CDR3 is 15 amino acids. CDR3 sequence: CASSMAQGGTDTQYF. The CDR3 region has the DNA TGTGCCAGCAGCATGGCGCAGGGAGGGACAGATACGCAGTATTTT.

Turning to this clonotype: A read error may explain this, as a much larger clone is one base away. The chain's CDR3 is CASSPTGEEGYTF. The DNA for the CDR3 is TGTGCCAGCAGTCCAACAGGGGAAGAGGGCTACACCTTC. This rearrangement joins TRBV12-3 or TRBV12-4 to TRBJ1-2, with TRBD1 matching 7 bases. The length of the CDR3 is 13 residues. J was trimmed by 8 bases and V by 5 bases; bases with no gene match: 8.

Of note for this clonotype: A clone one base away is much larger, so this may be a read error. The gene calls are TRBV29-1 and TRBJ2-1; D gene uncertain. CDR3 length: 13 residues. V was clipped by 3 bases and J by 8 bases, with 14 bases between them. The V gene's germline CDR1 is SQVTM and CDR2 ANQGSEA. As DNA, the CDR3 is TGCAGCGTTGAGGTAACCTTTGGGGATGAGCAGTTCTTC. Residues: CSVEVTFGDEQFF.

The chain carries TRBV13 and TRBJ2-3, with TRBD2 identical over 10 bases. The junction had 7 bases not matched to a gene; V was cut back by 5 bases and J by 5 bases. The germline V gene has CDR1 PRHDT and CDR2 FYEKMQ (reference sequence). CDR3 length: 15 residues. The CDR3 DNA reads as TGTGCCAGCAGCATGGCTAGCGGGAGAAGAGATACGCAGTATTTT. Translation: CASSMASGRRDTQYF.

This clonotype appeared once. At one end the junction does not follow the germline gene, possibly because of a read error. The chain is built from TRBV6-6 and TRBJ2-7, with D perhaps TRBD1 (6 bases). This CDR3 comprises 14 residues. The germline gives CDR1 MNHNY, CDR2 SVGAGI (reference sequence). CDR3 DNA sequence: TGTGCCAGCAGTTATTTAGACAGGTCTCCCGAGCGGTACTTC. Translating gives CASSYLDRSPERYF.